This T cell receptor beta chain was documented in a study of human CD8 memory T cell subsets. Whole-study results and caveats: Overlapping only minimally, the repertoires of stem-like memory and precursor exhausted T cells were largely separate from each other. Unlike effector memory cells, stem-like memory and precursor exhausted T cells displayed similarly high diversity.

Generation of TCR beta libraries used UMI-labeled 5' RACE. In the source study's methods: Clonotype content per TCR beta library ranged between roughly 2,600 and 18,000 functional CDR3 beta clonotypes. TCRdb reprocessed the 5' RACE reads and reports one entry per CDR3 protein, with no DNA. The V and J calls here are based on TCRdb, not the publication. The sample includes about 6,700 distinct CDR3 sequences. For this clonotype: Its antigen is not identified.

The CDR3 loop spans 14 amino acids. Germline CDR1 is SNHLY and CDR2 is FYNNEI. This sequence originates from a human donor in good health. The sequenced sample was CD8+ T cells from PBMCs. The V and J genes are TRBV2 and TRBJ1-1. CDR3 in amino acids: CASSEEGLDTEAFF.